This T cell receptor (beta chain) was found in a study of Tregs in tolerant kidney transplant recipients. Data came from immunoSEQ multiplex PCR; TCRdb stores just in-frame clones and leaves some out. Among about 88,000 clones listed, approximately 90% were seen once. This CDR3 region has 11 residues. V lost 5 bases and J lost 9, with 14 bases in between. CDR1 is SQVTM and CDR2 is ANQGSEA in the germline V gene. As to this clone: The antigen is not known.

Findings and caveats of the study: Biological reproducibility was not directly addressed in this study.

The V gene is TRBV29-1, the J gene TRBJ2-7; D ambiguous. The sequencing sample was made of CD8+ T cells from blood. The TCR originated in a human donor in good health. CDR3 in DNA: TGCAGCGTTACCCAGACGCTAGTGCAGTACTTC. Its translation: CSVTQTLVQYF.